Each of the 5 T cell receptor beta chains below was sequenced from the same sample in a study of vaccination effects on CD4 cells after COVID-19. ViraFEST used viral peptide pools to expand antigen-specific CD4+ T cells before sequencing. Following 10 days of culture, CD4+ T cells were isolated. In the vaccine recipients, nucleocapsid antibodies were negative and there was no prior SARS-CoV-2 infection. Profiling relied on immunoSEQ multiplex PCR, and the TCRdb table lists in-frame clones only, not all of them. The data hold tens of thousands of clones, with over 70% observed a single time. For these receptors, no antigen is known. The sequencing used CD4+ T cells from PBMCs cultured with HCoV-OC43 spike peptides, collected before COVID-19 vaccination. The subset here: HCoV-OC43 spike overlapping peptide pool stimulation. These receptors were taken from a human donor who received a COVID-19 vaccine.

This chain uses TRBV2 with TRBJ2-7; TRBD1 might be the D (8 bases). The CDR3 is 14 residues long. Germline CDR1 and CDR2: SNHLY and FYNNEI. V lost 7 bases and J 2 bases, leaving 15 bases between the germline ends. CDR3 loop: CASTGGRGAYEQYV. The CDR3 DNA is TGTGCCAGCACAGGGGGCCGGGGGGCCTACGAGCAGTACGTC.

The rearrangement uses TRBV30 and TRBJ2-5; D is possibly TRBD1 (5 bases). The CDR3 sequence is 13 residues long. Germline CDR1 GTSNPN, CDR2 SVGIG (reference sequence). V was clipped by 4 bases and J by 2 bases, with 11 bases between them. CDR3 region: CAWNQGFQETQYF. In DNA form, the CDR3 reads TGTGCCTGGAATCAGGGATTTCAAGAGACCCAGTACTTC.

This clone has just one count. The V call is TRBV10-3, the J call TRBJ1-6; tentative D call: TRBD1 (5 bases). The CDR3 length is 14 residues. Trimming stripped 10 bases from V and 10 bases from J, with 20 bases between. The germline V gene has CDR1 ENHRY and CDR2 SYGVKD. DNA of the CDR3: TGTGCCACCCGAGGTCAGGGAGAGGGGTCACCCCTCCACTTT. Protein product: CATRGQGEGSPLHF.

The chain is built from TRBV5-1 and TRBJ2-5; D call uncertain. The germline gives CDR1 SGHRS, CDR2 YFSETQ. This CDR3 has 14 residues. The V end was cut by 0 bases, the J end by 0 bases, with 6 bases between. The CDR3 is CASSLAQYQETQYF. The CDR3 DNA sequence: TGCGCCAGCAGCTTGGCCCAGTACCAAGAGACCCAGTACTTC.

The gene calls are TRBV6-2 or TRBV6-3 and TRBJ2-7, with D unclear. This CDR3 spans 14 amino acids. Germline V gives CDR1 MNHEY, CDR2 SVGEGT. Trimming left V 2 bases short and J 7 bases short, with 15 bases between. CDR3 residues: CASSYASTRREQYV. CDR3 in DNA: TGTGCCAGCAGTTACGCCTCCACCCGCCGGGAGCAGTACGTC.